The text below deals with one T cell receptor (beta chain). Its cognate antigen is unknown. The table came from immunoSEQ multiplex PCR; TCRdb's copy has only in-frame clones and leaves some out. The sample has some 630,000 clones, roughly 96% seen once; the top ten hold roughly 0.12%. These data come from a study of shared clonotypes between healthy human individuals. Findings and caveats of the study: Inspection by rarefaction showed sorted-subset sequencing to be incomplete despite large depth.

Germline CDR1 is SEHNR and CDR2 is FQNEAQ (reference sequence). V shed 5 bases and J shed 2 bases, with 12 bases lying between them. CDR3 length: 15 amino acids. Terminally differentiated effector memory CD45RA+ cells were left out of the naive CD8 fraction, which was CD45RO-negative and positively selected for CCR7. This receptor was taken from a woman under 40 in good health. Sequenced material: naive CD8+ T cells sorted from blood. The chain employs TRBV7-9 and TRBJ2-2, with D possibly TRBD2 on 5 matching bases. Here the CDR3 reads CASSILLVNTGELFF. The CDR3 coding sequence is TGTGCCAGCAGCATCCTACTAGTAAACACCGGGGAGCTGTTTTTT.